These 5 T cell receptor beta chains originate from one sample sequenced in a study of CXCR3-negative and CXCR3-positive naive CD8 T cells. Each TRB cDNA library was prepared by 5' RACE (with UMI labels). TCRdb re-called the 5' RACE reads; one entry per CDR3 protein, DNA not given. The repertoire table contains 80,000 to 95,000 distinct CDR3 sequences. Source material: naive CXCR3- CD8+ T cells from blood. The subset is: CD45RO-CCR7+CD27+CD95- naive CD8+ T cells lacking CXCR3 (TNR3-). The receptors come from a human donor in good health. Some clones in this sample may be carry-over from other donors' samples.

The chain combines TRBV10-3 with TRBJ2-7; there is no DNA to check the TCRdb D call of TRBD2. CDR1 is ENHRY, CDR2 SYGVKD, per germline. The CDR3 totals 16 residues. CDR3: CAISESGRFGAYEQYF.

CDR3 sequence: CSAPDRGSSYEQYF. The chain joins TRBV20-1 to TRBJ2-7; TCRdb's D call, TRBD1, is unchecked because there is no DNA. Germline CDR1 is DFQATT and CDR2 is SNEGSKA (reference sequence). The CDR3 is made up of 14 amino acids.

The chain is built from TRBV7-9 and TRBJ2-3; TCRdb's D gene call, TRBD2, goes unchecked for lack of DNA. In germline, CDR1 is SEHNR, CDR2 FQNEAQ (reference sequence). The CDR3 has 14 residues. The CDR3 is CASSQGLEVGTQYF. Complete variable domain (other parts from reference TRBV7-9 and TRBJ2-3): DTGVSQNPRHKITKRGQNVTFRCDPISEHNRLYWYRQTLGQGPEFLTYFQNEAQLEKSRLLSDRFSAERPKGSFSTLEIQRTEQGDSAMYLCASSQGLEVGTQYFGPGTRLTVL.

The chain has TRBV6-5 and TRBJ2-7; the D call of TRBD2 rests on TCRdb alone, since no DNA is present to check it. From germline, CDR1 is MNHEY and CDR2 SVGAGI. This CDR3 spans 15 amino acids. CDR3 sequence: CASTSRTSLTGEQYF.

This chain links TRBV7-9 with TRBJ1-2; TCRdb selects TRBD1, and the lack of DNA leaves this call unchecked. Germline CDR1 SEHNR, CDR2 FQNEAQ (reference sequence). The CDR3 consists of 13 residues. The CDR3 loop is CASSQGADYGYTF.